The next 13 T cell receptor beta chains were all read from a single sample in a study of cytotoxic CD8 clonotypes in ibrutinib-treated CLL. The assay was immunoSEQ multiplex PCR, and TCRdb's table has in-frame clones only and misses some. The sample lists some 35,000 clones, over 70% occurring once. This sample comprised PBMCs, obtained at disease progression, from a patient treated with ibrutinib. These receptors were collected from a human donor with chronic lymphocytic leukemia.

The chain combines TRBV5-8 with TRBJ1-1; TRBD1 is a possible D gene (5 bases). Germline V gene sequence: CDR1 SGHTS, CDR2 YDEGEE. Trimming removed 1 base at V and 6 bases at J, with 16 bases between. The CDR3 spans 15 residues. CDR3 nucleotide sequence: TGTGCCAGCAGCTTGTACCCCAACAGGTTCCCTGAAGCTTTCTTT. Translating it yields CASSLYPNRFPEAFF.

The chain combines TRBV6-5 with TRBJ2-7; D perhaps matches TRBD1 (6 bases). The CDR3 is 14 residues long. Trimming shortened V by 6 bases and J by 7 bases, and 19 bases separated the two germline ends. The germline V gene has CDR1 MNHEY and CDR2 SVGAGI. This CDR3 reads CASSVNRDIREQYF. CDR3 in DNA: TGTGCCAGCAGCGTAAACCGGGACATAAGAGAGCAGTACTTC.

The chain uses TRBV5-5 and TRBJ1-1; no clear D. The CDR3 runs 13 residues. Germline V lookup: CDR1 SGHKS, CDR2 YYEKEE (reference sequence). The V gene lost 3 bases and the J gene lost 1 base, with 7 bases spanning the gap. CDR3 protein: CASSSGKNTEAFF. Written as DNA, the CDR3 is TGTGCCAGCAGCTCCGGGAAGAACACTGAAGCTTTCTTT.

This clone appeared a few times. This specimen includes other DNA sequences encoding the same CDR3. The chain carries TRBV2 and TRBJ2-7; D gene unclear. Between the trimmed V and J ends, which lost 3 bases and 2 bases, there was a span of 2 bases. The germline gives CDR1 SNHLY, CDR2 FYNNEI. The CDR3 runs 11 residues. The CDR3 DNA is TGTGCCAGCAGTGATGCCTACGAGCAGTACTTC. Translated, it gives CASSDAYEQYF.

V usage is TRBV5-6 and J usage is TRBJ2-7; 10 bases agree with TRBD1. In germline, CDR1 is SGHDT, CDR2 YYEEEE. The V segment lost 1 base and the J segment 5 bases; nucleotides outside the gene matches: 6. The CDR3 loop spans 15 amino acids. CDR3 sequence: CASSLPGQGSHEQYF. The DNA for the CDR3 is TGTGCCAGCAGCTTGCCGGGACAGGGGTCCCACGAGCAGTACTTC.

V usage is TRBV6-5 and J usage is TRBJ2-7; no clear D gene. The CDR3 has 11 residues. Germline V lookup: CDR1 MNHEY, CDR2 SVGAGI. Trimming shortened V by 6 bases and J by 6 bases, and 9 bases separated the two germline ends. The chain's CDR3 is CASSLPGEQYF. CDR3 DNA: TGTGCCAGCAGCCTCCCCGGCGAGCAGTACTTC.

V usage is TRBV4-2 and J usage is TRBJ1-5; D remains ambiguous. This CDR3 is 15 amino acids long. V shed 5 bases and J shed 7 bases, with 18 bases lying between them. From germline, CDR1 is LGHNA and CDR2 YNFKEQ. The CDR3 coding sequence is TGTGCCAGCAGCTTGGCCGCGGAGATGCCACAGCCCCAGCATTTT. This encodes CASSLAAEMPQPQHF.

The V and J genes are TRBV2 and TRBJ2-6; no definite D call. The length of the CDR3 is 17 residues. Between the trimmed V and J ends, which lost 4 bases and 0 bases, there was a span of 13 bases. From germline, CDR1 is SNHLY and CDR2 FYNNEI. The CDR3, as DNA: TGTGCCAGCAGTGCGGGCAGAACTCTCTCTGGGGCCAACGTCCTGACTTTC. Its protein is CASSAGRTLSGANVLTF.

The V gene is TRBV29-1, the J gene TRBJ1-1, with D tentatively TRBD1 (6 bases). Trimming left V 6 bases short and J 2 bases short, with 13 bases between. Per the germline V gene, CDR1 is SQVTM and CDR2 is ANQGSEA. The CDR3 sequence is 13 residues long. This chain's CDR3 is CSVGGQGNTEAFF. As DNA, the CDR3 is TGCAGCGTAGGGGGTCAAGGCAACACTGAAGCTTTCTTT.

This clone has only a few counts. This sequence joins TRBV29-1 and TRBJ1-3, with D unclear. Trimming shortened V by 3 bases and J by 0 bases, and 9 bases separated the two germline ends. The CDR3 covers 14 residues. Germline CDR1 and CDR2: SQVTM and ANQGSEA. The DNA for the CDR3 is TGCAGCGTTGAGGACGTCTCCTCTGGAAACACCATATATTTT. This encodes CSVEDVSSGNTIYF.

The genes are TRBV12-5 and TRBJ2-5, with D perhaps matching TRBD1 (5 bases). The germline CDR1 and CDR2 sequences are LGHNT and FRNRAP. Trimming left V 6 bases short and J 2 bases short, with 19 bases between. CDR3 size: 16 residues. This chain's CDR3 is CASGPKTPTAQETQYF. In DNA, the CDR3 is TGTGCTAGTGGCCCTAAGACCCCGACAGCGCAAGAGACCCAGTACTTC. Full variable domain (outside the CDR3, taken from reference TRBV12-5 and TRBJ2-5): DARVTQTPRHKVTEMGQEVTMRCQPILGHNTVFWYRQTMMQGLELLAYFRNRAPLDDSGMPKDRFSAEMPDATLATLKIQPSEPRDSAVYFCASGPKTPTAQETQYFGPGTRLLVL.

In DNA form, the CDR3 reads TGTGCCACCAGCAGAGATGAACGGGGGCTGGGCCAAGAGACCCAGTACTTC. This encodes CATSRDERGLGQETQYF. The rearrangement joins TRBV15 to TRBJ2-5, with D tentatively TRBD1 or TRBD2 (6 bases each). The V end was cut by 0 bases, the J end by 1 base, with 15 bases between. Germline V gene data show CDR1 as LNHNV and CDR2 as YYDKDF (reference sequence). CDR3 length: 17 residues.

In nucleotides, the CDR3 is TGTGCCAGCACTCCTACGGGGGGCTACGAGCAGTACTTC. Translating gives CASTPTGGYEQYF. The chain is built from TRBV6-1 and TRBJ2-7; 7 bases align to TRBD2. Germline lookup yields CDR1 MNHNS and CDR2 SASEGT. After removal of 7 bases from V and 3 bases from J, the junction contained 6 bases not matched to a gene. This CDR3 contains 13 residues.